These 31 T cell receptor beta chains came from one sample sequenced in a study of blood T cell repertoires in COVID-19. Profiled with immunoSEQ multiplex PCR; TCRdb holds only in-frame clones, not every one. This sample has approximately 260,000 clones, with about nine tenths found just once. Specimen: PBMCs or T cells enriched from blood (not recorded which). Every receptor here comes from a woman aged 30 to 39 with acute COVID-19.

This clone was observed a handful of times. The chain carries TRBV6-5 and TRBJ1-4, with 7 bases aligning to TRBD1. V gave up 11 bases and J gave up 7 bases; unmatched junction bases: 10. Germline V CDR1 and CDR2: MNHEY, SVGAGI. The CDR3 has 13 residues. CDR3 protein: CAGRQGETEKLFF. CDR3 bases: TGTGCCGGTAGACAGGGAGAGACTGAAAAACTGTTTTTT.

The CDR3 sequence is CASSSRDIPHEQYF. As DNA, the CDR3 is TGCGCCAGCAGCTCCCGGGACATTCCTCACGAGCAGTACTTC. The V and J genes are TRBV5-1 and TRBJ2-7; D is perhaps TRBD1 (6 bases). This CDR3 region has 14 residues. The germline V gene has CDR1 SGHRS and CDR2 YFSETQ. The V end lost 3 bases, the J end lost 5 bases, and 15 bases lay between the germline ends.

This clone was detected a few times. This chain connects TRBV27 to TRBJ2-1; 9 nucleotides agree with TRBD2. Germline CDR1 is MNHEY and CDR2 is SMNVEV (reference sequence). The V gene end was trimmed by 2 bases and the J gene end by 9 bases; junction bases not matched to a gene: 8. The CDR3 is 15 residues long. CDR3 region: CASSLGGRAFSEQFF. CDR3 sequence (DNA): TGTGCCAGCAGTTTAGGCGGGAGGGCCTTTAGTGAGCAGTTCTTC.

This chain links TRBV7-2 with TRBJ2-2, with 8 nucleotides matching TRBD2. The CDR3 is made up of 15 amino acids. With V trimmed by 4 bases and J by 7 bases, 8 bases remained unmatched. The germline V gene has CDR1 SGHTA and CDR2 FQGNSA. The CDR3 bases are TGTGCCAGCAGCTCCCTCCCGGGAGGGGTCGGGGAGCTGTTTTTT. As protein: CASSSLPGGVGELFF.

CDR3 region: CASSQGGQIPDTQYF. The CDR3 DNA is TGCGCCAGCAGCCAAGGAGGACAAATTCCAGATACGCAGTATTTT. The V call is TRBV4-1, the J call TRBJ2-3, with D possibly matching TRBD1 (5 bases). The germline V gene has CDR1 MGHRA and CDR2 YSYEKL. V was shortened by 1 base and J by 4 bases, with 12 bases between the two germline ends. This CDR3 comprises 15 residues.

This clone was observed once. This rearrangement joins TRBV14 to TRBJ2-3; TRBD2 matches at 13 bases. The CDR3 spans 19 residues. V was clipped by 0 bases and J by 4 bases; unmatched bases: 10. Germline CDR1 SGHDN, CDR2 FVKESK. Here the CDR3 DNA reads TGTGCCAGCAGCCAAGATGGGACTAGCGGGGCCTACGTGGCAGATACGCAGTATTTT. It specifies CASSQDGTSGAYVADTQYF.

The chain combines TRBV28 with TRBJ2-1, with a tentative D call TRBD2 (5 bases). CDR3 length: 15 amino acids. Germline V gene lookup returns CDR1 MDHEN and CDR2 SYDVKM. Trimming pared 5 bases from V and 3 bases from J, leaving 14 bases between. This CDR3 reads CASSQSDFGYNEQFF. The CDR3 DNA follows: TGTGCCAGCAGTCAATCGGACTTCGGCTACAATGAGCAGTTCTTC.

This clone appeared a few times. The chain is built from TRBV21-1 and TRBJ1-6; the table's D call, TRBD1, has no DNA check behind it. TRBV21-1 is assigned pseudogene status. This CDR3 spans 19 amino acids. This chain's CDR3 is CASSTRDRPTPLPNSPLHF. The DNA for the CDR3 is TGTGCCAGCAGCACGAGGGACAGGCCGACTCCCTTACCGAATTCACCCCTCCACTTT.

The chain is built from TRBV28 and TRBJ1-6, with 11 bases lining up with TRBD1. The CDR3 runs 16 residues. Trimming at V came to 7 bases and at J to 10 bases, leaving 12 bases not matched to a gene. Germline CDR1 MDHEN, CDR2 SYDVKM. The CDR3 bases are TGTGCCAGCAACAGCGAAGGACAGGGGGCCGGCTCACCCCTCCACTTT. Translating gives CASNSEGQGAGSPLHF. The entire variable domain, with the rest obtained from reference TRBV28 and TRBJ1-6, is as follows: DVKVTQSSRYLVKRTGEKVFLECVQDMDHENMFWYRQDPGLGLRLIYFSYDVKMKEKGDIPEGYSVSREKKERFSLILESASTNQTSMYLCASNSEGQGAGSPLHFGNGTRLTVT.

V gene TRBV9 combines with J gene TRBJ1-6; 8 nucleotides line up with TRBD1. CDR1 is SGDLS and CDR2 is YYNGEE in the germline V gene. J gave up 9 bases and V 0 bases, and 5 bases lay outside the gene matches. The CDR3 has 15 residues. DNA for the CDR3: TGTGCCAGCAGCGTAGCGGGACAGGTTGGTTCACCCCTCCACTTT. Protein sequence: CASSVAGQVGSPLHF. Combining the CDR3 with reference TRBV9 and TRBJ1-6 gives the whole variable domain DSGVTQTPKHLITATGQRVTLRCSPRSGDLSVYWYQQSLDQGLQFLIQYYNGEERAKGNILERFSAQQFPDLHSELNLSSLELGDSALYFCASSVAGQVGSPLHFGNGTRLTVT.

The genes are TRBV4-1 and TRBJ1-1; TRBD1 is a possible D gene (5 bases). Germline values: CDR1 MGHRA, CDR2 YSYEKL. The V gene lost 5 bases and the J gene lost 9 bases, with 16 bases spanning the gap. This CDR3 is built from 13 residues. In DNA form, the CDR3 reads TGCGCCAGCAGCGTAGAAGGGGTAAGGCAAGCTTTCTTT. Translating it yields CASSVEGVRQAFF.

The chain has TRBV7-2 and TRBJ2-7; 8 bases are shared with TRBD1. Germline V gives CDR1 SGHTA, CDR2 FQGNSA. With 5 bases clipped from V and 6 bases from J, the junction kept 12 bases outside the gene matches. The CDR3 has 15 residues. The CDR3 coding sequence is TGTGCCAGCAGCCCCCCGGGACAGGAGTTTTTCGAGCAGTACTTC. It translates to CASSPPGQEFFEQYF.

The rearrangement joins TRBV6-5 to TRBJ1-4, with TRBD1 as a possible D gene (6 bases). There are 13 residues in the CDR3. With 8 bases removed from V and 7 bases from J, the gap between germline ends came to 14 bases. The V gene's germline CDR1 is MNHEY and CDR2 SVGAGI. CDR3 protein: CASQGTDREKLFF. In DNA, the CDR3 is TGTGCCAGCCAGGGGACGGATCGTGAAAAACTGTTTTTT.

This chain links TRBV4-1 with TRBJ1-5; D possibly corresponds to TRBD1 (6 bases). The CDR3 totals 14 residues. Germline-derived CDR1 and CDR2 are MGHRA and YSYEKL. V lost 0 bases to trimming and J lost 7 bases, with 10 bases between them. CDR3: CASSQEQGRQPQHF. As DNA, the CDR3 is TGCGCCAGCAGCCAAGAACAGGGAAGGCAGCCCCAGCATTTT.

V is TRBV28 and J is TRBJ2-3; 8 bases map to TRBD1. The V gene's germline CDR1 is MDHEN and CDR2 SYDVKM. The CDR3 is 16 amino acids. V shed 6 bases, J shed 5 bases, and the junction held 13 bases outside the gene matches. The CDR3 DNA reads TGTGCCAGCAGCCCCGGGGTCAGGGGGCGTGAAGATACGCAGTATTTT. It yields the protein CASSPGVRGREDTQYF.

This chain links TRBV2 with TRBJ1-5; possibly TRBD1 for D (6 bases). Germline V gives CDR1 SNHLY, CDR2 FYNNEI. CDR3 size: 13 residues. V lost 4 bases and J lost 2, with 6 bases in between. Here the CDR3 reads CASSGTGNQPQHF. The CDR3 DNA reads TGTGCCAGCAGTGGGACAGGCAATCAGCCCCAGCATTTT.

This clone was seen once. The genes are TRBV4-1 and TRBJ1-6, with 10 bases that match TRBD1. J was trimmed by 10 bases and V by 3 bases; bases with no gene match: 12. Germline assignment: CDR1 MGHRA and CDR2 YSYEKL. This CDR3 contains 17 residues. The CDR3: CASSQMAGTGDVSPLHF. The CDR3 bases are TGCGCCAGCAGCCAGATGGCCGGGACAGGGGATGTCTCACCCCTCCACTTT.

The V call is TRBV5-1, the J call TRBJ1-5, with D perhaps TRBD1 (6 bases). CDR1 and CDR2 from the germline V gene are SGHRS and YFSETQ. The CDR3 consists of 15 residues. Trimming took 0 bases from V and 4 from J, leaving 11 bases between them. CDR3 DNA sequence: TGCGCCAGCAGCTTGGAGGGGGACCCTAATCAGCCCCAGCATTTT. It translates to CASSLEGDPNQPQHF.

In regard to this clone: One end of the junction does not line up with germline, which may come from a read error. The rearrangement links TRBV7-7 to TRBJ2-2; D might be TRBD1 (6 bases). CDR3 length: 15 residues. CDR1 SSHAT and CDR2 FNYEAQ come from the germline V gene (reference sequence). The CDR3 spells CASSLAGVGTGELFF. The CDR3 DNA sequence: TGTGCTAGCAGCTTAGCAGGGGTCGGCACCGGGGAGCTGTTTTTT.

Only a few counts were recorded for this clone. The genes are TRBV18 and TRBJ2-2; D uncertain. This CDR3 has 17 amino acids. Trimming left V 0 bases short and J 4 bases short, with 15 bases between. Germline-derived CDR1 and CDR2 are KGHSH and LQKENI. CDR3 protein: CASSPPSAPTGTGELFF. DNA for the CDR3: TGTGCCAGCTCACCACCGTCAGCCCCAACGGGCACCGGGGAGCTGTTTTTT. Drawing the rest from reference TRBV18 and TRBJ2-2, the complete variable domain is NAGVMQNPRHLVRRRGQEARLRCSPMKGHSHVYWYRQLPEEGLKFMVYLQKENIIDESGMPKERFSAEFPKEGPSILRIQQVVRGDSAAYFCASSPPSAPTGTGELFFGEGSRLTVL.

The CDR3 protein is CASRLTAKSSPLHF. In nucleotides, the CDR3 is TGTGCCAGCAGACTGACAGCCAAGAGTTCACCCCTCCACTTT. The chain has TRBV27 and TRBJ1-6; D may be TRBD1 (5 bases). CDR1 is MNHEY, CDR2 SMNVEV, per germline (reference sequence). The CDR3 is 14 residues long. V lost 6 bases to trimming and J lost 9 bases, with 15 bases between them.

The chain uses TRBV28 and TRBJ1-1; 7 bases map to TRBD1. The trim removed 6 bases at V and 3 bases at J, leaving 16 bases unmatched. Germline lookup yields CDR1 MDHEN and CDR2 SYDVKM. This CDR3 region has 17 residues. The CDR3 DNA reads TGTGCCAGCAGGCAAATACAGGGGAAGCTTTTAGACACTGAAGCTTTCTTT. Its protein is CASRQIQGKLLDTEAFF. The complete variable domain, with remaining parts taken from reference TRBV28 and TRBJ1-1, reads DVKVTQSSRYLVKRTGEKVFLECVQDMDHENMFWYRQDPGLGLRLIYFSYDVKMKEKGDIPEGYSVSREKKERFSLILESASTNQTSMYLCASRQIQGKLLDTEAFFGQGTRLTVV.

This clone came up a few times. V and J are TRBV11-2 and TRBJ1-5, with TRBD1 as a possible D gene (6 bases). Germline V gene sequence: CDR1 SGHAT, CDR2 FQNNGV. Deletions cut 1 base from V and 5 bases from J, with 12 bases between. The CDR3 has 15 amino acids. This chain's CDR3 is CASSLGIQGYQPQHF. CDR3 sequence (DNA): TGTGCCAGCAGCTTAGGAATTCAGGGGTATCAGCCCCAGCATTTT.

V is TRBV6-5 and J is TRBJ1-5; TRBD1 might be the D (6 bases). Between the trimmed V and J ends, which lost 8 bases and 9 bases, there was a span of 20 bases. This CDR3 spans 14 amino acids. CDR1 and CDR2 from the germline V gene are MNHEY and SVGAGI. CDR3 in amino acids: CASHAGGAQLPQHF. The CDR3 region has the DNA TGTGCCAGCCACGCTGGGGGGGCGCAGCTGCCCCAGCATTTT.

J is TRBJ2-6 and V is TRBV5-1, with TRBD1 matching over 8 bases. The CDR3 has 17 amino acids. V trimming: 1 base; J trimming: 0 bases; junction bases outside the gene matches: 3. From germline, CDR1 is SGHRS and CDR2 YFSETQ. CDR3 loop: CASSLLGQGSGANVLTF. The DNA for the CDR3 is TGCGCCAGCAGCTTGCTTGGACAGGGCTCTGGGGCCAACGTCCTGACTTTC.

This clone appeared a single time. V gene TRBV20-1 combines with J gene TRBJ2-3; no firm D call. CDR1 DFQATT and CDR2 SNEGSKA come from the germline V gene (reference sequence). This CDR3 comprises 11 residues. Trimming stripped 2 bases from V and 8 bases from J, with 8 bases between. The DNA for the CDR3 is TGCAGTGCTAGAAGGAGTGTTACGCAGTATTTT. Translated, it gives CSARRSVTQYF.

The CDR3 nucleotides read TGTGCCAGCAGCGGGGCAGGGGTTACTGGCTACACCTTC. Residues: CASSGAGVTGYTF. V gene TRBV5-5 combines with J gene TRBJ1-2; D possibly corresponds to TRBD1 (6 bases). The CDR3 totals 13 residues. V lost 4 bases to trimming and J lost 7 bases, with 14 bases between them. Germline loops: CDR1 SGHKS, CDR2 YYEKEE (reference sequence).

CDR3 nucleotide sequence: TGTGCCAGCAGCCAGCGACGGGACACTGAAGCTTTCTTT. Translating it yields CASSQRRDTEAFF. The rearrangement uses TRBV27 and TRBJ1-1, with no clear D. V was trimmed by 6 bases and J by 3 bases, leaving 11 bases between them. Looked up from germline, CDR1 is MNHEY and CDR2 is SMNVEV (reference sequence). This CDR3 spans 13 amino acids.

The chain carries TRBV2 and TRBJ1-5; the match to TRBD1 covers 7 bases. CDR1 and CDR2 from the germline V gene are SNHLY and FYNNEI. V dropped 3 bases and J dropped 2; count of bases not matched to a gene: 7. This CDR3 region has 16 residues. The CDR3 sequence is CASSDQQGIGNQPQHF. CDR3 bases: TGTGCCAGCAGTGACCAACAGGGGATCGGCAATCAGCCCCAGCATTTT.

The chain uses TRBV5-8 and TRBJ1-2, with 9 bases fitting TRBD1. V trimming: 3 bases; J trimming: 2 bases; junction bases outside the gene matches: 8. The CDR3 has 16 amino acids. Germline-derived CDR1 and CDR2 are SGHTS and YDEGEE. The CDR3 DNA is TGTGCCAGCAGCTGGACACAAGGGACAGGGAACTATGGCTACACCTTC. This translates into CASSWTQGTGNYGYTF.

This clone was detected many times. The V and J genes are TRBV6-1 and TRBJ1-2, with TRBD1 identical over 9 bases. Germline V gives CDR1 MNHNS, CDR2 SASEGT. This CDR3 is built from 16 residues. Unmatched junction bases numbered 7, after V lost 1 base and J lost 4 bases. The CDR3 loop is CASSEEAGQGSYGYTF. In DNA form, the CDR3 reads TGTGCCAGCAGTGAAGAGGCAGGACAGGGGTCCTATGGCTACACCTTC.